The 20 T cell receptor beta chains listed next were all sequenced from one sample in a study of cytomegalovirus exposure and HLA in healthy donors (dated by TCRdb to 2017 to 2019). Library creation used the immunoSEQ multiplex PCR assay. A mixture of 60 forward primers for TCR Vbeta segments and 13 reverse primers for TCR Jbeta segments was used in the multiplex PCR. Entries here come from immuneACCESS through TCRdb and include only in-frame sequences with V and J called. Some clones fail to appear in such tables; in the studies checked, an unresolved V gene covers under half of the shortfall, and the cause of the remainder is unknown. In this sample the table shows about 98,000 clones, roughly 70% of which occur a single time. About 2.5% of the sample lies in the top ten. The sequenced sample was PBMCs. Receptor source: a man aged 45-60 years in good health and CMV-seronegative.

The J gene is TRBJ1-5, the V gene TRBV10-2; D possibly corresponds to TRBD1 (6 bases). Trimming stripped 0 bases from V and 7 bases from J, with 13 bases between. Per the germline V gene, CDR1 is WSHSY and CDR2 is SAAADI. This CDR3 is built from 15 residues. The CDR3 here is CASSESRGAGQPQHF. The CDR3 DNA is TGCGCCAGCAGTGAGTCCAGGGGCGCAGGGCAGCCCCAGCATTTT.

The rearrangement joins TRBV6-1 to TRBJ2-4, with 8 bases identical to TRBD2. The CDR3 has 15 residues. Germline trimming cut 2 bases from V and 0 bases from J; bases unmatched to any gene: 0. Germline CDR1 MNHNS, CDR2 SASEGT. CDR3 loop: CASSELAGAKNIQYF. CDR3 nucleotide sequence: TGTGCCAGCAGTGAACTAGCGGGAGCCAAAAACATTCAGTACTTC.

The chain links TRBV28 to TRBJ1-1, with D unresolved. Trimming pared 6 bases from V and 7 bases from J, leaving 21 bases between. The CDR3 has 15 residues. CDR1 and CDR2 (germline): MDHEN, SYDVKM. DNA for the CDR3: TGTGCCAGCAGCGATGCCGGGATCCCACCGTATGAAGCTTTCTTT. Its translation: CASSDAGIPPYEAFF.

This chain links TRBV27 with TRBJ2-7, with 9 bases aligning to TRBD2. The V segment lost 2 bases and the J segment 2 bases; nucleotides outside the gene matches: 4. Per the germline V gene, CDR1 is MNHEY and CDR2 is SMNVEV (reference sequence). This CDR3 has 15 residues. CDR3 nucleotide sequence: TGTGCCAGCAGTTTAGAAGCGGGGGGTACCTACGAGCAGTACTTC. It specifies CASSLEAGGTYEQYF.

This sequence joins TRBV5-4 and TRBJ1-2; 8 bases match TRBD1. Germline values: CDR1 SGHNT, CDR2 YYREEE (reference sequence). V shed 3 bases, J shed 2 bases, and the junction held 9 bases outside the gene matches. The CDR3 runs 16 residues. CDR3 protein: CASSSGQALSNYGYTF. In DNA form, the CDR3 reads TGTGCCAGCAGCTCGGGACAGGCTCTCTCAAACTATGGCTACACCTTC. The full variable domain, completed using reference TRBV5-4 and TRBJ1-2, is ETGVTQSPTHLIKTRGQQVTLRCSSQSGHNTVSWYQQALGQGPQFIFQYYREEENGRGNFPPRFSGLQFPNYSSELNVNALELDDSALYLCASSSGQALSNYGYTFGSGTRLTVV.

Concerning this clone: A read error may produce the germline difference seen at one junction end. This chain connects TRBV14 to TRBJ1-1, with TRBD1 matching 7 bases. The CDR3 runs 13 residues. Germline CDR1 SGHDN, CDR2 FVKESK. CDR3 loop: CASSLQGNTEASF. The CDR3 DNA follows: TGTGCCAGCAGCCTACAGGGGAACACTGAAGCTTCCTTT.

This clone was counted a few times. The chain combines TRBV6-1 with TRBJ2-1; 8 bases are a match to TRBD1. Germline CDR1 reads MNHNS; CDR2 reads SASEGT. V lost 5 bases and J lost 5; bases outside the gene matches: 8. The CDR3 is 15 residues long. The CDR3 loop reads CASSKGTGGNNEQFF. The CDR3 coding sequence is TGTGCCAGCAGTAAAGGGACAGGAGGTAACAATGAGCAGTTCTTC.

This clone was observed a handful of times. The genes are TRBV4-1 and TRBJ2-2, with 9 nucleotides matching TRBD2. This CDR3 spans 18 amino acids. Germline V gives CDR1 MGHRA, CDR2 YSYEKL. Unmatched junction bases numbered 13, after V lost 1 base and J lost 7 bases. CDR3: CASSQAGAGGPKGGELFF. CDR3 in DNA: TGCGCCAGCAGCCAAGCTGGGGCGGGAGGGCCGAAGGGCGGGGAGCTGTTTTTT.

This chain uses TRBV27 with TRBJ1-1; possible D gene TRBD1, 5 bases. This CDR3 has 17 amino acids. Germline V gene sequence: CDR1 MNHEY, CDR2 SMNVEV (reference sequence). The V and J ends lost 5 bases and 0 bases respectively, with 19 bases between them. The CDR3 sequence: CASSPNGARGMNTEAFF. In DNA, the CDR3 is TGTGCCAGCAGTCCGAATGGGGCTCGCGGAATGAACACTGAAGCTTTCTTT.

This clone was counted between two and nine times. The chain recombines TRBV5-6 with TRBJ2-2, with a tentative D call TRBD1 (6 bases). CDR1 and CDR2 (germline): SGHDT, YYEEEE. V lost 1 base and J 1 base, leaving 14 bases between the germline ends. The CDR3 covers 17 residues. CDR3 bases: TGTGCCAGCAGCTTGTATATACAGGGACGGAACACCGGGGAGCTGTTTTTT. It yields the protein CASSLYIQGRNTGELFF. Full variable domain (remainder filled in from reference TRBV5-6 and TRBJ2-2): DAGVTQSPTHLIKTRGQQVTLRCSPKSGHDTVSWYQQALGQGPQFIFQYYEEEERQRGNFPDRFSGHQFPNYSSELNVNALLLGDSALYLCASSLYIQGRNTGELFFGEGSRLTVL.

V and J are TRBV7-8 and TRBJ2-2; 9 bases line up with TRBD2. Germline V gene data show CDR1 as SGHVS and CDR2 as FQNEAQ. This CDR3 spans 17 amino acids. V lost 5 bases and J lost 0; bases outside the gene matches: 7. CDR3 sequence reads: CASSPQTSGANTGELFF. Written as DNA, the CDR3 is TGTGCCAGCAGCCCCCAGACTAGCGGCGCGAACACCGGGGAGCTGTTTTTT.

The table lists this clone with a few counts. The CDR3 here is CASTYRGYNEQFF. The CDR3 bases are TGTGCCAGCACCTACAGGGGCTACAATGAGCAGTTCTTC. V and J are TRBV11-2 and TRBJ2-1; 7 bases are shared with TRBD1. The junction had 3 bases not matched to a gene; V was cut back by 7 bases and J by 3 bases. This CDR3 is built from 13 residues. Germline V gene sequence: CDR1 SGHAT, CDR2 FQNNGV. Together with reference TRBV11-2 and TRBJ2-1, the CDR3 gives the full variable domain: EAGVAQSPRYKIIEKRQSVAFWCNPISGHATLYWYQQILGQGPKLLIQFQNNGVVDDSQLPKDRFSAERLKGVDSTLKIQPAKLEDSAVYLCASTYRGYNEQFFGPGTRLTVL.

The J gene is TRBJ1-1, the V gene TRBV20-1; D not resolved. Germline V gene sequence: CDR1 DFQATT, CDR2 SNEGSKA (reference sequence). The CDR3 has 11 residues. Trimming left V 7 bases short and J 5 bases short, with 11 bases between. The CDR3 is CSVLLRTEAFF. The CDR3 bases are TGCAGTGTTCTACTGAGGACTGAAGCTTTCTTT.

The chain carries TRBV19 and TRBJ2-7; D is ambiguous. CDR1 and CDR2 from the germline V gene are LNHDA and SQIVND (reference sequence). This CDR3 is 14 amino acids long. The germline V and J ends were trimmed by 5 bases and 0 bases, with 11 bases remaining between them. The CDR3 DNA reads as TGTGCCAGTAGTCTCCGCGCGGCCTCCTACGAGCAGTACTTC. It encodes CASSLRAASYEQYF.

V gene TRBV4-1 combines with J gene TRBJ1-2, with TRBD1 identical over 7 bases. CDR3 size: 15 residues. V lost 5 bases, J lost 3 bases, and 9 bases stayed unmatched. CDR1 is MGHRA, CDR2 YSYEKL, per germline. Here the CDR3 reads CASSTRQGLDYGYTF. The CDR3 DNA follows: TGCGCCAGCAGCACACGACAGGGTTTGGACTATGGCTACACCTTC.

The V gene is TRBV6-5, the J gene TRBJ2-2; 9 nucleotides line up with TRBD1. This CDR3 comprises 16 residues. CDR1 and CDR2 (germline): MNHEY, SVGAGI. The J segment lost 0 bases and the V segment lost 4 bases, leaving 3 bases of the junction unmatched. The CDR3 is CASSSTGGANTGELFF. CDR3 nucleotides: TGTGCCAGCAGTTCCACAGGGGGCGCGAACACCGGGGAGCTGTTTTTT.

The V call is TRBV5-1, the J call TRBJ2-1; weak D call: TRBD1 (5 bases). CDR1 and CDR2 (germline): SGHRS, YFSETQ. This CDR3 is 15 amino acids long. The ends were cut back, 4 bases at V and 1 base at J, with 12 bases in the middle. The CDR3 coding sequence is TGCGCCAGCAGCCCGGACACCCGTTCCTACAATGAGCAGTTCTTC. As protein: CASSPDTRSYNEQFF.

The rearrangement uses TRBV2 and TRBJ2-3; 11 nucleotides agree with TRBD2. J gave up 0 bases and V 5 bases, and 4 bases lay outside the gene matches. This CDR3 spans 16 amino acids. The germline V gene has CDR1 SNHLY and CDR2 FYNNEI. The DNA of the CDR3 is TGTGCCAGCAGTCAGGGACTAGCGGAAAGCACAGATACGCAGTATTTT. The encoded protein is CASSQGLAESTDTQYF.

The table lists this clone with a count of one. V and J are TRBV25-1 and TRBJ2-2; TRBD1 agrees at 7 bases. The trim removed 4 bases at V and 6 bases at J, leaving 5 bases unmatched. Germline V gives CDR1 MGHDK, CDR2 SYGVNS. This CDR3 comprises 14 residues. CDR3 sequence (DNA): TGTGCCAGCAGTGGACAGGGATATGCCGGGGAGCTGTTTTTT. It specifies CASSGQGYAGELFF.

The rearrangement joins TRBV27 to TRBJ2-7; TRBD2 matches 8 bases. The V gene's germline CDR1 is MNHEY and CDR2 SMNVEV (reference sequence). V trimming: 3 bases; J trimming: 5 bases; junction bases outside the gene matches: 18. This CDR3 spans 18 amino acids. CDR3 bases: TGTGCCAGCAGTTTGGGGGGGTTCGGGAGCGGGAGCAAGGACGAGCAGTACTTC. Protein product: CASSLGGFGSGSKDEQYF.